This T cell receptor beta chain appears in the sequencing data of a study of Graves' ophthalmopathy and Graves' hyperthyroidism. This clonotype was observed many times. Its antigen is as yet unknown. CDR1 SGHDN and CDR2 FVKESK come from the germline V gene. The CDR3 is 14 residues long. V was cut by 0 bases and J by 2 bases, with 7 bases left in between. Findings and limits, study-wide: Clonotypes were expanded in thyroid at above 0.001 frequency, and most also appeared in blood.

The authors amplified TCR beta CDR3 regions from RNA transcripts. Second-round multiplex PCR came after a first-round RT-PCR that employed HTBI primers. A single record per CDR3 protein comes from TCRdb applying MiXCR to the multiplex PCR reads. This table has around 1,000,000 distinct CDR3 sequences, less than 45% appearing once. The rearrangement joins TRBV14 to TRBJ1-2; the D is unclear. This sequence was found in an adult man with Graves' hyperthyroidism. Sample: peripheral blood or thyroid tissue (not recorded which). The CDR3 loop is CASSQDRKNYGYTF. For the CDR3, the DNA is TGTGCCAGCAGCCAAGATCGCAAGAACTATGGCTACACCTTC.